A selection of T cell receptor beta chains follows, all from one sample in a study of T-cell reconstitution after alpha-beta-depleted transplantation in children. TCRdb passed the PCR reads through MiXCR, listing each CDR3 protein once. The sample includes about 580,000 distinct CDR3 sequences, roughly 27% of them seen just once. The specimen comprised PBMCs, sampled before TCRalphabeta/CD19-depleted stem cell transplant. These receptors all come from a boy less than two years old with Wiskott-Aldrich syndrome, due to receive a stem cell transplant. Each CDR3 is given with its conserved first and last residue. A D gene is named only where the DNA matches it firmly. The size field is filled for only some rows; it gives once, few, many or a size class.

v_gene	j_gene	abundance	d_gene	CDR3nt	CDR3aa
TRBV4-1	TRBJ2-3	few	NA	TGCGCCAGCAGCCAAGTTCTAAGGGACACAGATACGCAGTATTTT	CASSQVLRDTDTQYF
TRBV5-6	TRBJ2-7	few	NA	TGTGCCAGCACGGACCTCTACGAGCAGTACTTC	CASTDLYEQYF
TRBV4-1	TRBJ2-6	NA	NA	TGCGCCAGCAGCCAGCCGGGACACGCAGCCTCTGGGGCCAACGTCCTGACTTTC	CASSQPGHAASGANVLTF
TRBV18	TRBJ2-1	NA	TRBD2	TGTGCCAGCTCACCACTTCGACTAGCGGGCTCCTACAATGAGCAGTTCTTC	CASSPLRLAGSYNEQFF
TRBV20-1	TRBJ1-2	NA	NA	TGCAGTGCTAGAGACAATGGCTACACCTTC	CSARDNGYTF
TRBV7-9	TRBJ2-7	few	NA	TGTGCCAGCAGCTTATTAGTTAGTGACGAGCAGTACTTC	CASSLLVSDEQYF
TRBV15	TRBJ1-4	many	NA	TGTGCCACCAGCAGAATGTTCTCCGATAATGAAAAACTGTTTTTT	CATSRMFSDNEKLFF
TRBV3-1	TRBJ2-7	NA	TRBD1	TGTGCCAGCAGCCAAGTTGTGGGACAGGGCTACGAGCAGTACTTC	CASSQVVGQGYEQYF
TRBV10-3	TRBJ1-5	NA	NA	TGTGCCATCAGCGACCTTCGTCAGCCCCAGCATTTT	CAISDLRQPQHF
TRBV7-2	TRBJ2-7	few	TRBD2	TGTGCCAGCAGCTCCCGACTAGCGGGAGGGACCTACGAGCAGTACTTC	CASSSRLAGGTYEQYF
TRBV5-1	TRBJ2-2	few	TRBD2	TGCGCCAGCAGCTTGGATCCCGGGACTAGCGGGCACTCTGGGACCGGGGAGCTGTTTTTT	CASSLDPGTSGHSGTGELFF
TRBV5-1	TRBJ1-6	few	NA	TGCGCCAGCAGCCTGAGGGCTGGTAACGATTCACCCCTCCACTTT	CASSLRAGNDSPLHF
TRBV2	TRBJ2-1	NA	TRBD2	TGTGCCAGCAGAGGTAGCGGGAATAAATCCTACAATGAGCAGTTCTTC	CASRGSGNKSYNEQFF
TRBV7-2	TRBJ2-7	few	TRBD1	TGTGCCAGCAGCTTAGTCGGGACAGTGTCCTACGAGCAGTACTTC	CASSLVGTVSYEQYF
TRBV5-1	TRBJ2-3	NA	TRBD2	TGCGCCAGCAGCCACAAGCGGGAGGTGGGCACAGATACGCAGTATTTT	CASSHKREVGTDTQYF
TRBV12-3/TRBV12-4	TRBJ2-3	few	NA	TGTGCCAGCAGCGGGGTAGGGGGAGATACGCAGTATTTT	CASSGVGGDTQYF
TRBV5-1	TRBJ2-7	NA	NA	TGCGCCAGCAGCTTGTACGGGATAGCCTACGAGCAGTACTTC	CASSLYGIAYEQYF
TRBV12-5	TRBJ2-1	few	TRBD2	TGTGCTAGTGGTCCCGGACTAGCGGGAATACTACTAACCTACAATGAGCAGTTCTTC	CASGPGLAGILLTYNEQFF
TRBV2	TRBJ2-2	NA	NA	TGTGCCAGCAGTGAAGCGCGGACAGCGAACACCGGGGAGCTGTTTTTT	CASSEARTANTGELFF
TRBV12-3/TRBV12-4	TRBJ1-5	NA	TRBD1	TGTGCCAGCAGTGAGGACAGGATTTATCAGCCCCAGCATTTT	CASSEDRIYQPQHF
TRBV7-3	TRBJ2-3	few	TRBD2	TGTGCCAGCAGCAAAAGGACTAGCGGGAGCAAGAGAGATACGCAGTATTTT	CASSKRTSGSKRDTQYF
TRBV10-3	TRBJ2-1	NA	NA	TGTGCCATCAGTGAGTCTTTGTCCCTCCTAACCCGACGGAATGAGCAGTTCTTC	CAISESLSLLTRRNEQFF
TRBV12-3/TRBV12-4	TRBJ2-1	NA	TRBD2	TGTGCCAGCAGTTCCCGGACTAGCGGGAGGGACTTCTTC	CASSSRTSGRDFF